The sequence of this T cell receptor beta chain was determined in a study of T cell responses to AZD1222 COVID-19 vaccine. TCRdb keeps only in-frame clones here, not all; method: immunoSEQ multiplex PCR. The data show about 130,000 clones, with around 91% seen just once and around 4.5% held by the top ten. The V end lost 4 bases, the J end lost 3 bases, and 10 bases lay between the germline ends. Germline CDR1 and CDR2: LGHDT and YNNKEL (reference sequence). This CDR3 is built from 14 residues. Sequencing was performed on peripheral blood, taken on day 0 of MenACWY control vaccination. The V call is TRBV3-1 (or the pseudogene TRBV3-2), the J call TRBJ1-3; unclear D gene. The sequence was collected from an adult in good health. The CDR3 region is CASSPSVFGNTIYF. The CDR3 DNA sequence: TGTGCCAGCAGCCCCTCGGTTTTTGGAAACACCATATATTTT.